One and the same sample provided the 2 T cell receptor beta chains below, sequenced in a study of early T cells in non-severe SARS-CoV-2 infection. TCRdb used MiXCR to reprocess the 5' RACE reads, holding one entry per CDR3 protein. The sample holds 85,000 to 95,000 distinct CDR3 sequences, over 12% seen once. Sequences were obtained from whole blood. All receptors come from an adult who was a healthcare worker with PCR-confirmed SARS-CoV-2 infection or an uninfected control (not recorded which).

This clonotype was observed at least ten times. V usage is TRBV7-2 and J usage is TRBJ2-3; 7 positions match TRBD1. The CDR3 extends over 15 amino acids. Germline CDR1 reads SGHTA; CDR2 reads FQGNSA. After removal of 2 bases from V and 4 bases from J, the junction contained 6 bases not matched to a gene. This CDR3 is CASSLSPGGPDTQYF. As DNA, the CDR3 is TGTGCCAGCAGCTTATCTCCAGGGGGACCAGATACGCAGTATTTT. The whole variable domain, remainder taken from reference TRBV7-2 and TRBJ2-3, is GAGVSQSPSNKVTEKGKDVELRCDPISGHTALYWYRQSLGQGLEFLIYFQGNSAPDKSGLPSDRFSAERTGGSVSTLTIQRTQQEDSAVYLCASSLSPGGPDTQYFGPGTRLTVL.

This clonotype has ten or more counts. DNA of the CDR3: TGTGCGAACAGAGCGGGGCCGGGGAATGAGCAGTTCTTC. Amino acid sequence: CANRAGPGNEQFF. This sequence joins TRBV13 and TRBJ2-1, with 7 positions matching TRBD2. The CDR3 loop spans 13 amino acids. Germline CDR1 and CDR2: PRHDT and FYEKMQ (reference sequence).